Below, 13 T cell receptor beta chains from the same sample are listed, as sequenced in a study of cytomegalovirus exposure and HLA in healthy donors. The PCR employed 60 Vbeta primers together with 13 Jbeta primers. Assay: immunoSEQ multiplex PCR; the TCRdb copy retains only in-frame clones and omits some. The table includes about 89,000 clones, roughly 10% detected once. Sequencing was done on a sample of PBMCs. These receptors were collected from a man in his fifties or sixties in good health and CMV-seropositive.

This clone was seen a few times. The V gene is TRBV9, the J gene TRBJ2-5, with D perhaps matching TRBD2 (6 bases). The CDR3 is 15 amino acids. Deletions cut 1 base from V and 5 bases from J, with 15 bases between. Germline CDR1 reads SGDLS; CDR2 reads YYNGEE. DNA for the CDR3: TGTGCCAGCAGCGTAATGGGAGGAGGTATGGAGACCCAGTACTTC. Protein sequence: CASSVMGGGMETQYF. Drawing the rest from reference TRBV9 and TRBJ2-5, the complete variable domain is DSGVTQTPKHLITATGQRVTLRCSPRSGDLSVYWYQQSLDQGLQFLIQYYNGEERAKGNILERFSAQQFPDLHSELNLSSLELGDSALYFCASSVMGGGMETQYFGPGTRLLVL.

This clone was counted only a few times. This chain links TRBV7-9 with TRBJ2-1, with TRBD2 matching 7 bases. The CDR3 is made up of 14 amino acids. Germline V CDR1 and CDR2: SEHNR, FQNEAQ (reference sequence). Trimming at V came to 1 base and at J to 12 bases, leaving 9 bases not matched to a gene. In DNA form, the CDR3 reads TGTGCCAGCAGCTTAGATAGGCTAGCGGTTGTGCAGTTCTTC. Translating gives CASSLDRLAVVQFF.

This clone occurred a few times. The rearrangement links TRBV5-1 to TRBJ1-6; 7 positions agree with TRBD1. V was clipped by 5 bases and J by 6 bases; unmatched bases: 11. The CDR3 is 16 amino acids. Per the germline V gene, CDR1 is SGHRS and CDR2 is YFSETQ. The CDR3: CASRRTPGQLNSPLHF. Here the CDR3 DNA reads TGCGCCAGCAGACGAACGCCGGGACAGCTTAATTCACCCCTCCACTTT.

There are a few counts of this clone. V gene TRBV5-6 combines with J gene TRBJ2-7; 8 bases fit TRBD1. V was pared by 0 bases and J by 3 bases, with 2 bases of the junction left unmatched. Germline assignment: CDR1 SGHDT and CDR2 YYEEEE. The CDR3 runs 14 residues. CDR3 nucleotides: TGTGCCAGCAGCTTGGGTACAGGGGGCTACGAGCAGTACTTC. It is translated as CASSLGTGGYEQYF.

The rearrangement joins TRBV6-5 to TRBJ1-5; TRBD1 matches 9 bases. Germline V gene data show CDR1 as MNHEY and CDR2 as SVGAGI. This CDR3 has 15 residues. V shed 5 bases, J shed 1 base, and the junction held 3 bases outside the gene matches. The CDR3: CASSPDRGSNQPQHF. The CDR3, as DNA: TGTGCCAGCAGTCCAGACAGGGGGAGCAATCAGCCCCAGCATTTT.

This clone occurred a few times. The chain joins TRBV30 to TRBJ1-3; D remains unclear. Trimming pared 0 bases from V and 0 bases from J, leaving 12 bases between. The germline V gene encodes CDR1 GTSNPN and CDR2 SVGIG (reference sequence). The CDR3 extends over 16 amino acids. Written as DNA, the CDR3 is TGTGCCTGGAGTGTACCGGCGGCTAGCTCTGGAAACACCATATATTTT. Protein: CAWSVPAASSGNTIYF.

This clone was counted a few times. The rearrangement joins TRBV10-3 to TRBJ2-4, with 10 positions matching TRBD2. Germline V gene sequence: CDR1 ENHRY, CDR2 SYGVKD. CDR3 size: 14 residues. V was pared by 9 bases and J by 5 bases, with 7 bases of the junction left unmatched. CDR3 coding DNA: TGTGCCATTTCTCTAGCGGGAGAGGAAAACATTCAGTACTTC. Its protein is CAISLAGEENIQYF.

The rearrangement joins TRBV29-1 to TRBJ2-7; 10 nucleotides line up with TRBD2. The CDR3 totals 13 residues. Germline-derived CDR1 and CDR2 are SQVTM and ANQGSEA. Trimming at V came to 3 bases and at J to 4 bases, leaving 3 bases not matched to a gene. The CDR3 loop reads CSVEQREGYEQYF. The CDR3 DNA sequence: TGCAGCGTTGAGCAGCGGGAGGGATACGAGCAGTACTTC.

To note about this clone: At one boundary the junction diverges from the germline segment, which might be a read error. This chain joins TRBV7-9 and TRBJ1-1; D is unresolved. Per the germline V gene, CDR1 is SEHNR and CDR2 is FQNEAQ (reference sequence). This CDR3 is built from 13 residues. The CDR3 protein is CASSWGGDTGAFF. The CDR3, as DNA: TGTGCCAGCAGCTGGGGAGGTGACACTGGAGCTTTCTTT.

The rearrangement links TRBV4-2 to TRBJ1-2, with TRBD1 as a possible D gene (5 bases). The CDR3 runs to 15 residues. V was pared by 0 bases and J by 5 bases, with 13 bases between. CDR1 and CDR2 from the germline V gene are LGHNA and YNFKEQ. CDR3 loop: CASSQDSSGIYGYTF. In DNA form, the CDR3 reads TGTGCCAGCAGCCAAGATTCATCAGGGATTTATGGCTACACCTTC.

On this clone itself: In the same sample, other DNA sequences code for this CDR3. The chain couples TRBV30 to TRBJ2-3, with D unclear. The CDR3 loop spans 13 amino acids. The V gene lost 0 bases and the J gene lost 0 bases, with 4 bases spanning the gap. CDR1 is GTSNPN, CDR2 SVGIG, per germline (reference sequence). CDR3 loop: CAWSVLSTDTQYF. CDR3 nucleotides: TGTGCCTGGAGTGTTCTCAGCACAGATACGCAGTATTTT.

The genes are TRBV4-1 and TRBJ1-5; 7 nucleotides align to TRBD1. V gave up 3 bases and J gave up 2 bases; unmatched junction bases: 7. The V gene's germline CDR1 is MGHRA and CDR2 YSYEKL. CDR3 length equals 16 residues. This chain's CDR3 is CASSHEGALGNQPQHF. The CDR3 DNA follows: TGCGCCAGCAGCCATGAGGGGGCGTTAGGCAATCAGCCCCAGCATTTT.

The V gene is TRBV28, the J gene TRBJ2-1; possibly TRBD2 for D (5 bases). Germline V gene sequence: CDR1 MDHEN, CDR2 SYDVKM. V shed 6 bases and J shed 0 bases, with 6 bases lying between them. The CDR3 is 13 residues long. CDR3 sequence: CASSRDSYNEQFF. The CDR3 nucleotides are TGTGCCAGCAGCCGGGACTCCTACAATGAGCAGTTCTTC.